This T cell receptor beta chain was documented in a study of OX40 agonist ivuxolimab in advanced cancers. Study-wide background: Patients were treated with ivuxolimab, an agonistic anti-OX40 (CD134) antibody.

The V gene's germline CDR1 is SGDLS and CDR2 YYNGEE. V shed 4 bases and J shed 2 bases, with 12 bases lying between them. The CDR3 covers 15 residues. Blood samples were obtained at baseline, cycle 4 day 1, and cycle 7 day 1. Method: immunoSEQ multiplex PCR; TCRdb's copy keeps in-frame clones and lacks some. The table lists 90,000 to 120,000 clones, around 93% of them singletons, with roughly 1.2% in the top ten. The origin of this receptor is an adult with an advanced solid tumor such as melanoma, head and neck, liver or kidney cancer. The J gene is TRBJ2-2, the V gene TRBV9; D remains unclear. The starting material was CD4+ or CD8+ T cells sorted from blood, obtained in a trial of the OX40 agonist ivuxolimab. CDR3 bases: TGTGCCAGCAGCCCAGAAGGGCGCAACACCGGGGAGCTGTTTTTT. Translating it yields CASSPEGRNTGELFF.